This T cell receptor (beta chain) was documented in a study of radiation and T cells in renal cell carcinoma. Specified time point: baseline pretreatment blood. Treatment given: 15 Gy SBRT to primary tumor, nephrectomy 4 weeks later. Only in-frame clones appear in the TCRdb table, and some are missing; sequencing was by immunoSEQ multiplex PCR. The table lists 150,000 or so clones, around nine tenths of them singletons. Between the trimmed V and J ends, which lost 2 bases and 1 base, there was a span of 9 bases. CDR1 is SGHNT, CDR2 YYREEE, per germline (reference sequence). The CDR3 extends over 14 amino acids.

The TCR was taken from a woman between 45 and 65 years old with renal cell carcinoma. The chain employs TRBV5-4 and TRBJ2-5; D unclear. The sequenced sample was blood, obtained from a patient whose treatment included radiotherapy and nephrectomy. The chain's CDR3 is CASSLAATQETQYF. The CDR3 DNA reads TGTGCCAGCAGCTTAGCTGCTACCCAAGAGACCCAGTACTTC.